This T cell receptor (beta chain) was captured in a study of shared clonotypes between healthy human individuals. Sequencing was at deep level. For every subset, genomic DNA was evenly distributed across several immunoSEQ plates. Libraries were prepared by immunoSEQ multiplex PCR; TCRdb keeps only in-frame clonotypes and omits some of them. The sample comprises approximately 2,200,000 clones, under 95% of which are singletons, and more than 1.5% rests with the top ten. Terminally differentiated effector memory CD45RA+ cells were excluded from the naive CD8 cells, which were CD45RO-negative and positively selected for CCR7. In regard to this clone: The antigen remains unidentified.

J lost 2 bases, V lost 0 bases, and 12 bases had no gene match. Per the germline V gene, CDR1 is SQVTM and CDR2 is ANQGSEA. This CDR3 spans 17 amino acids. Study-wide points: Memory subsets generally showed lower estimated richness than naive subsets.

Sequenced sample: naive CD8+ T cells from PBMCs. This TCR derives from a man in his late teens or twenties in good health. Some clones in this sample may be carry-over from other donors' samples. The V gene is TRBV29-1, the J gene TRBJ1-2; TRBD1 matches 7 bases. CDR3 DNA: TGCAGCGTTGAAGATCCAGGGGGAGATTACCCAAACTATGGCTACACCTTC. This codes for CSVEDPGGDYPNYGYTF.